The sequence of this T cell receptor (beta chain) was determined in a study of cytomegalovirus exposure and HLA in healthy donors. As for the study in general: In a later analysis, the 100 to 150 validation repertoires were reported to have used the same platform as the 550 to 850 first-cohort repertoires.

The germline gives CDR1 MGHRA, CDR2 YSYEKL. The CDR3 spans 18 residues. After removal of 2 bases from V and 6 bases from J, the junction contained 13 bases not matched to a gene. Points on this clone: Its antigen is still unknown.

Profiling relied on immunoSEQ multiplex PCR, and the TCRdb table lists in-frame clones only, not all of them. The sample has 250,000 to 350,000 clones, about 90% seen once; the top ten hold approximately 1%. Regarding the study as a whole: Across donors, most TCRs were seen rarely, yet some public ones were widespread. Cytomegalovirus-associated TCR beta chains were listed, numbering some 170. Confirmation in vitro established that a few CMV-associated chains were specific for CMV antigens.

V and J are TRBV4-1 and TRBJ1-4; 9 positions agree with TRBD1. The sequenced sample was PBMCs. This TCR was sampled from a woman aged 25 to 39 in good health and CMV-seropositive. The CDR3 DNA is TGCGCCAGCAGCCAACTCTCACCAACCGGGACAGGGCATGAAAAACTGTTTTTT. It is translated as CASSQLSPTGTGHEKLFF.